This record looks at one T cell receptor beta chain sequence and its context. The data originate from a study of blood T cell repertoires in COVID-19. Study details: COVID-19 samples collected from the United States, Italy and Spain covered acute and convalescent phases. PBMCs, B-cell-depleted T cells, or T cells were the source of the cDNA or gDNA that made up the material.

Some clones are missing from TCRdb's copy, which holds only in-frame ones; the method was immunoSEQ multiplex PCR. The sample lists around 260,000 clones, about 87% occurring once. Material: peripheral blood. The receptor was isolated from a man aged 55 to 70 who had recovered from COVID-19.

CDR3 coding DNA: TGTGCCAGCAGTTGGACCTCGGAGGGTGGGCAGTACTTC. It is translated as CASSWTSEGGQYF. The gene calls are TRBV27 and TRBJ2-7, with D maybe TRBD2 (6 bases). Germline V gene sequence: CDR1 MNHEY, CDR2 SMNVEV (reference sequence). CDR3 length: 13 amino acids. The V end lost 4 bases, the J end lost 9 bases, and 16 bases lay between the germline ends.